What follows is one T cell receptor (beta chain) and its context. This clone occurred once. Its recognized antigen is unknown. No base quality information exists; no much larger clone differs at one position. These data belong to a study of shared clonotypes between healthy human individuals (dated by TCRdb to about 2020). Study-level background: The cohort comprised two women and a few men aged 18 to 49 years. To increase sequencing depth and limit assay-specific biases, TCR repertoire library preparation and sequencing were carried out by different laboratories using diverse techniques. Per donor, three plates each were used for CD4 naive and CD4 memory, two for CD8 naive, and one for CD8 memory. Blood TCR repertoires of five healthy adults were deeply sequenced to estimate repertoire size and the extent of clonotype sharing between individuals. Leukapheresis yielded between about 0.85 and 9.5 billion PBMCs per donor.

CD8 naive samples were CD45RO-negative cells positively selected for CCR7, giving a CD45RA+CCR7+ population that excluded TemRA cells. The donors were healthy, HIV-negative adults with no recently reported acute infections or vaccinations. Every donor was a Caucasian adult residing in Nashville, Tennessee, USA. After blood collection by leukapheresis, PBMCs were isolated using Ficoll-Histopaque density gradient centrifugation and then cryopreserved in the vapor phase of liquid nitrogen. Purity and quantity of every magnetically sorted T cell population were checked by analytical flow cytometry. Genomic DNA was isolated from every sorted fraction and measured by UV absorbance on a Nanodrop 2000c. Using the deep immunoSEQ assay, multiplex PCR amplified TCR CDR3 regions from genomic DNA. Extracted genomic DNA from each cell subset was spread evenly across all wells of several immunoSEQ 96-well plates, with each plate serving as a replicate. For sorted subsets, each replicate PCR was loaded with roughly 190 ng genomic DNA, equivalent to 25,000 to 35,000 T cell genomes. The purified libraries were quantified using a Qubit 3.0 fluorometer, sized with a Bioanalyzer 2100, and then quantified again using the KAPA Library Quantification kit. A separate single-read 150-cycle Illumina NextSeq 550 flow cell was used to sequence each immunoSEQ 96-well plate. In the source study's methods: Because only junctional sequences without quality scores were contained in the immunoSEQ output, filtering matching that applied to full-length reads could not be performed. Sequences were annotated with PyIR, a Python wrapper for IgBLAST v1.9, and V/J genes and CDR3 were assigned using IMGT germline references. Any read was removed if the V/J assignment was weak (E-value above 1e-6), the CDR3 was missing, or the read contained stop codons, out-of-frame junctions, or ambiguous translated residues. V3J clonotypes were defined as sequences sharing an identical inferred V gene, J gene, and CDR3 amino acid sequence. Percentage overlap between repertoires was calculated by dividing the number of shared unique clonotypes by the size of the smaller repertoire. Richness of each repertoire was evaluated using RTK rarefaction, the Chao1 estimator, and Recon v2.1 estimates of unobserved clonotypes. Generation probabilities for all TCRbeta clonotypes obtained by the gDNA method from a handful of donors were computed using OLGA. TCRdb obtained this table from immuneACCESS and retained in-frame rearrangements with V and J assigned. These tables miss some clones; where compared with another copy, unresolved V genes account for less than half of the shortfall, and the remainder is unexplained. The V and J calls and clone size are taken from that table; D and trimming were inferred from the DNA. This sample has more than 550,000 clones in its table, and roughly nine tenths of those were observed once. In total, the top ten clones hold roughly 22% of the sample.

General study outcomes and caveats: Because the study included only a small number of donors, the genetic and exposure-history diversity represented was limited. Larger estimated clonotype richness was generally found for naive subsets than for memory subsets. Sampling was restricted to blood, and TCR repertoires in tissues likely differ from the TCR repertoires found in blood. When several donors were compared, the shared fraction of clonotypes was around 5.1% for naive CD4, about 4% for naive CD8, roughly 2.3% for memory CD4, and 0.35% to 0.4% for memory CD8. Compared with non-shared clonotypes, clonotypes shared by all four sorted-subset donors had higher generation probabilities. Incomplete sequencing was indicated by rarefaction of sorted-subset datasets, despite the large sequencing depth. Pairwise subsampling indicated that sequencing depth was expected to affect the degree of clonotype sharing among donors.

This receptor was identified in a young man in good health. Sequencing was performed on naive CD8+ T cells sorted from blood. The cell subset or site label here, explained by the study, means: CD45RA+CCR7+.

The nucleotide sequence reads as follows: TGCGCCAGCAGCCAAGATTATAGCGGGAGGGCAGTAGATACGCAGTATTTT. The resulting protein is CASSQDYSGRAVDTQYF. The V and J segments used are TRBV4-1 and TRBJ2-3; TRBD2 matches 11 bases in the middle. Spanning cysteine to phenylalanine, the CDR3 consists of 17 amino acids. Just the 51-base CDR3 DNA is kept, in frame starting at base 1. V ends up 0 bases short and J 5 bases short, with an unmatched junction base count of 7. For CDR1 and CDR2, the germline V gene lists MGHRA and YSYEKL.